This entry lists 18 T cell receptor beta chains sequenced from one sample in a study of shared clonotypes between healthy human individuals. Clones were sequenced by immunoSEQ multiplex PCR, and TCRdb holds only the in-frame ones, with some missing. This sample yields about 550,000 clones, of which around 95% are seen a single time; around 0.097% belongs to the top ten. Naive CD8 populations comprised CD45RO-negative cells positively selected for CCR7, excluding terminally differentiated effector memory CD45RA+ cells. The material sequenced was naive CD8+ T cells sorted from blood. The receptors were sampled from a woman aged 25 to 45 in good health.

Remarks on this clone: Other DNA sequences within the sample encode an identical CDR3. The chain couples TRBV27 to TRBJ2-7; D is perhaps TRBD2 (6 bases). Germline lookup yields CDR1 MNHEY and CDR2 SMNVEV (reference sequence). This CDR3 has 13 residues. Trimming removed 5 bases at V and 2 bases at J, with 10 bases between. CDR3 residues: CASSRTGAYEQYF. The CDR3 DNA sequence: TGTGCCAGCAGTAGAACGGGAGCCTACGAGCAGTACTTC.

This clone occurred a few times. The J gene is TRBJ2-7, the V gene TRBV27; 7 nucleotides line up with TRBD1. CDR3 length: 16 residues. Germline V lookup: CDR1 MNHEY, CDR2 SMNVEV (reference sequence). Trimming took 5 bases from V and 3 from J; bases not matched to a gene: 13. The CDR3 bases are TGTGCCAGCAGTCCAAACCGGGACAGCAGGAACTACGAGCAGTACTTC. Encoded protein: CASSPNRDSRNYEQYF.

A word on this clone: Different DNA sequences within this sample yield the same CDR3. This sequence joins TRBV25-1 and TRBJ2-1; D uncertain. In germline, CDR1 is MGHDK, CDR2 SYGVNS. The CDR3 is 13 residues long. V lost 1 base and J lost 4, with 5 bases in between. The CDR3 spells CASSESRYNEQFF. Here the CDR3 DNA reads TGTGCCAGCAGTGAATCTCGATACAATGAGCAGTTCTTC.

CDR3 region: CASSLWTSPPNNEQFF. CDR3 coding DNA: TGTGCCAGCAGCCTGTGGACTAGCCCCCCCAATAATGAGCAGTTCTTC. The chain is built from TRBV7-9 and TRBJ2-1; TRBD2 matches at 8 bases. The V segment lost 5 bases and the J segment 7 bases; nucleotides outside the gene matches: 13. Germline V gene data show CDR1 as SEHNR and CDR2 as FQNEAQ (reference sequence). The CDR3 is 16 residues long. Combining the CDR3 with reference TRBV7-9 and TRBJ2-1 gives the whole variable domain DTGVSQNPRHKITKRGQNVTFRCDPISEHNRLYWYRQTLGQGPEFLTYFQNEAQLEKSRLLSDRFSAERPKGSFSTLEIQRTEQGDSAMYLCASSLWTSPPNNEQFFGPGTRLTVL.

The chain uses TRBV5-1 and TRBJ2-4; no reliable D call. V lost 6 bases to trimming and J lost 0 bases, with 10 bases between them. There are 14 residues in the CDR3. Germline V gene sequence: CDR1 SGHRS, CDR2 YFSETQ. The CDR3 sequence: CASKVGLAKNIQYF. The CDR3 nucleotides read TGCGCCAGCAAAGTGGGTCTAGCCAAAAACATTCAGTACTTC.

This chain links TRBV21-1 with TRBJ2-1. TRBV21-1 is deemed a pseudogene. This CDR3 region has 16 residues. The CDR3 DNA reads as TGTGCCAGCAGCAAAGAGGTTAGATCTAATGACAATGAGCAGTTCTTC. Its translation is CASSKEVRSNDNEQFF.

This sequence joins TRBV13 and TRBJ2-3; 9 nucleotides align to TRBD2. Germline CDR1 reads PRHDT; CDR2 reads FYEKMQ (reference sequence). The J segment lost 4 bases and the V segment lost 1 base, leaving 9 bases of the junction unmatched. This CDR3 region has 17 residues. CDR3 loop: CASSLAGGRAVPDTQYF. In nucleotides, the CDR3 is TGTGCCAGCAGCTTAGCTGGCGGGAGGGCCGTCCCAGATACGCAGTATTTT.

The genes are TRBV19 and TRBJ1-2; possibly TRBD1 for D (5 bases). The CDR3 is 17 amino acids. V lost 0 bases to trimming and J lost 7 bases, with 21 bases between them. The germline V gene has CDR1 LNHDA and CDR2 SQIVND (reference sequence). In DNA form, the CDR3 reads TGTGCCAGTAGTATAGATCGTCAGGGTTTGGCCTCCGTTGGCTACACCTTC. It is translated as CASSIDRQGLASVGYTF.

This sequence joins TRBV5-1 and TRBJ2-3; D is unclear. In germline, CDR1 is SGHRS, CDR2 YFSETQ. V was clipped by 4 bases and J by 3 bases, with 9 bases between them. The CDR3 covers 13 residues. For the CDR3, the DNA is TGCGCCAGCAGCGCCGACACTACAGATACGCAGTATTTT. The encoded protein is CASSADTTDTQYF. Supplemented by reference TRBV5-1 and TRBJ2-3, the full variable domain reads KAGVTQTPRYLIKTRGQQVTLSCSPISGHRSVSWYQQTPGQGLQFLFEYFSETQRNKGNFPGRFSGRQFSNSRSEMNVSTLELGDSALYLCASSADTTDTQYFGPGTRLTVL.

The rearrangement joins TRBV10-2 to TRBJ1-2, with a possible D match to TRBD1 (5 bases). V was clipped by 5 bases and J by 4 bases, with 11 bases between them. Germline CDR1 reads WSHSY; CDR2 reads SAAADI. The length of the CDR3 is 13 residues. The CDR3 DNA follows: TGCGCCAGCAGTCCGGGACCGATCTATGGCTACACCTTC. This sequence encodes CASSPGPIYGYTF.

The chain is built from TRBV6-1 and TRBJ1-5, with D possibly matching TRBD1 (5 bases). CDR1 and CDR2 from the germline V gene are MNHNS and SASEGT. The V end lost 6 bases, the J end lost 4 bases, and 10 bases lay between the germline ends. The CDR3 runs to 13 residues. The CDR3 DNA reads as TGTGCCAGCAGGGGGACGTTGAATCAGCCCCAGCATTTT. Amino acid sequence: CASRGTLNQPQHF.

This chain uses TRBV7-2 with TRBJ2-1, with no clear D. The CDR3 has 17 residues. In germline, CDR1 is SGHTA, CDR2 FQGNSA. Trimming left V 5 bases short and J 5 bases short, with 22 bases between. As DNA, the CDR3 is TGTGCCAGCAGCCAAAGAGAGAGGAAGAGCCTCAACAATGAGCAGTTCTTC. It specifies CASSQRERKSLNNEQFF.

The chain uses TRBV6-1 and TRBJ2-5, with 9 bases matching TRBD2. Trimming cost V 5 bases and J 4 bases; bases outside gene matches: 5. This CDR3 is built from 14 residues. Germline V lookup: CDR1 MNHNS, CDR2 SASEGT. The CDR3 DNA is TGTGCCAGCAGTAGGCGGGAGGGCTCAGAGACCCAGTACTTC. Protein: CASSRREGSETQYF.

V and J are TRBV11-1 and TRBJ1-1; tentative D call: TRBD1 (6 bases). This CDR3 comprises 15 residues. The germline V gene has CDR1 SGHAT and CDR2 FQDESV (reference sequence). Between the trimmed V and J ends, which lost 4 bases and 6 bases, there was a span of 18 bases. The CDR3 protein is CASSSTGLGTPEAFF. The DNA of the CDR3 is TGTGCCAGCAGCTCAACAGGGTTAGGGACGCCTGAAGCTTTCTTT.

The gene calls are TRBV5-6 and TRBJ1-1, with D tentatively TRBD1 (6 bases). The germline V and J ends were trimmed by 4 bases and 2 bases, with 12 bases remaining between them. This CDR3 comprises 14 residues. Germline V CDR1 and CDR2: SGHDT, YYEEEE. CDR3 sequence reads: CASSPRQVNTEAFF. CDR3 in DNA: TGTGCCAGCAGCCCTAGACAGGTAAACACTGAAGCTTTCTTT.

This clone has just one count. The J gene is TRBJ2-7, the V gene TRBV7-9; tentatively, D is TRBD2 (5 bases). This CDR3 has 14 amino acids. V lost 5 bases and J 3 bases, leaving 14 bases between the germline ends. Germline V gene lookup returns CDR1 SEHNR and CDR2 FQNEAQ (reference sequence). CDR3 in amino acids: CASSPDLEIYEQYF. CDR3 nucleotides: TGTGCCAGCAGCCCGGACTTGGAGATCTACGAGCAGTACTTC.

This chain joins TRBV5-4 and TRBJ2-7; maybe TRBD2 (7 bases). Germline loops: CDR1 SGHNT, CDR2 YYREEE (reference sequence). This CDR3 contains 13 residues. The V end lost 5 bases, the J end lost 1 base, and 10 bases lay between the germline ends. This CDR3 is CASRAGQSYEQYF. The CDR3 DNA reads TGTGCCAGCAGAGCGGGACAATCCTACGAGCAGTACTTC.

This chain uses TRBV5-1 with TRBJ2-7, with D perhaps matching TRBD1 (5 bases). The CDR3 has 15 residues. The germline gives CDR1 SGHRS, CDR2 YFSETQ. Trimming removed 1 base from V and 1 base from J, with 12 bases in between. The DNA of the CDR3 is TGCGCCAGCAGCTTGTTCCAGGGAACTTCCTACGAGCAGTACTTC. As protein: CASSLFQGTSYEQYF.